This T cell receptor beta chain was sequenced for a study of blood T cell repertoires in COVID-19. The CDR3 is made up of 15 amino acids. Germline assignment: CDR1 ENHRY and CDR2 SYGVKD. The J segment lost 5 bases and the V segment lost 3 bases, leaving 4 bases of the junction unmatched. Original processing methods: Counts of nucleated cells, estimated from reference gene primer amplification, were obtained. The assay was immunoSEQ multiplex PCR, and TCRdb's table has in-frame clones only and misses some. V, J and clone size reflect that table, while D and trimming were determined from the DNA. The table has 200,000 to 300,000 clones, 87% seen once.

Sequencing input: PBMCs or T cells enriched from blood (not recorded which). This chain joins TRBV10-3 and TRBJ2-2; 9 bases match TRBD2. The receptor's source is a woman in her twenties or thirties with acute COVID-19. CDR3 residues: CAISEGLAGTGELFF. The DNA for the CDR3 is TGTGCCATCAGTGAAGGGCTAGCGGGGACCGGGGAGCTGTTTTTT.